This is a list of T cell receptor beta chains from one sample in a study of T cells in narcolepsy. The table came from immunoSEQ multiplex PCR; TCRdb's copy has only in-frame clones and leaves some out. Among 28,000 or so clones listed, around four fifths were seen once. The sequencing sample was made of CD45RA- memory CD4+ T cells from PBMCs. The receptors derive from a human donor with narcolepsy. Each CDR3 is given without its conserved first and last residue.

j_call v_call cdr3_aa
TRBJ2-1 TRBV5-1 ASSFGLAGGPNEQF
TRBJ2-4 TRBV15 ATSRDQSGKSKNIQY
TRBJ2-1 TRBV27 ASSLGLAGVNEQF
TRBJ1-5 TRBV5-5 ASSAVVFSNQPQH
TRBJ1-6 TRBV19 ASSNGTPRSPLH
TRBJ2-1 TRBV4-1 ASSQDVSLGEQF
TRBJ2-3 TRBV7-2 ASSPERTQY
TRBJ2-5 TRBV5-4 ASSFGEQTYAQY
TRBJ2-3 TRBV6-1 ASRVSSGTDTQY
TRBJ2-7 TRBV7-3 ASSLMWGSLLYEQY
TRBJ2-5 TRBV5-4 ASSGGIGAQY
TRBJ1-1 TRBV6-5 ASSPQVKQIEAF
TRBJ2-1 TRBV7-8 ASSLPRRLAGGLNEQF
TRBJ1-2 TRBV6-1 ASSRANYGYT
TRBJ1-1 TRBV11-3 ASSLVDGTEAF
TRBJ2-1 TRBV28 ASLLAGSRNEQF
TRBJ1-1 TRBV20-1 SARVQLKAF
TRBJ2-2 TRBV6-4 ASSSAGRGRDTGELF
TRBJ1-2 TRBV2 ASSDQGAGYGYT
TRBJ2-7 TRBV7-2 ASSLQNRGLGEQY
TRBJ2-7 TRBV11-2 ASSIQRGRGEQY
TRBJ1-4 TRBV5-6 ASRPSGATNEKLF
TRBJ1-1 TRBV7-9 ASSLGGWYTEAF
TRBJ1-4 TRBV4-2 ASSPQGNEKLF
TRBJ1-2 TRBV19 ASDSWILDYGYT
TRBJ2-3 TRBV27 ASSFSDTQY
TRBJ1-2 TRBV18 ASSRREGGYT
TRBJ1-6 TRBV30 AWSGAGNNSPLH
TRBJ2-5 TRBV7-3 ASSTGLAEQETQY
TRBJ2-7 TRBV5-4 ASGDSYEQY
TRBJ2-1 TRBV6-5 ASSYALGLPYNEQF
TRBJ1-2 TRBV10-3 AIMEGGSNYGYT
TRBJ1-6 TRBV7-9 ASSLGDIYNSPLH
TRBJ2-7 TRBV4-2 ATKYGSRPPPY
TRBJ1-4 TRBV19 ASSIRATNEKLF
TRBJ2-1 TRBV28 ASTSAKGDSYNEQF
TRBJ1-1 TRBV19 ASSPPWYRRKTEAF
TRBJ2-1 TRBV10-3 ASKTGANEQF
TRBJ1-1 TRBV6-5 ASSYSNPNTEAF
TRBJ1-1 TRBV2 ASTQGVGAF
TRBJ2-7 TRBV5-6 ASSGGTGAYEQY
TRBJ2-1 TRBV27 ASSYRTSGSSNEQF
TRBJ2-3 TRBV7-3 ASSLSAGEGTQY
TRBJ2-1 TRBV25-1 ASSPARTHNEQF
TRBJ2-4 TRBV2 AGAGAGGLGIQY
TRBJ2-7 TRBV7-2 ASSLNRVAYEQY
TRBJ2-2 TRBV5-1 ASTWQGPDTGELF
TRBJ1-1 TRBV27 ASSSRTEMNTEAF
TRBJ2-7 TRBV2 ASCQGAYEQY
TRBJ1-1 TRBV5-1 ASANSEGFTEAF
TRBJ1-1 TRBV6-6 ASRSTVNTEAF
TRBJ2-7 TRBV5-1 ASSWTTLGQGFEQY
TRBJ1-5 TRBV30 AWSGGGNQPQH
TRBJ1-6 TRBV27 ASSLTPDRKNSPLH